These T cell receptor beta chains were read from a single sample in a study of T cells in localized non-small cell lung cancer. This table comes from immunoSEQ multiplex PCR, and its TCRdb copy is limited to in-frame clones, with some not included. The data show approximately 52,000 clones, with 80% to 90% seen just once and approximately 20% held by the top ten. Specimen: peripheral blood, collected before any cancer treatment. The receptors were sampled from a male donor older than 55 with stage III squamous cell lung carcinoma. Each CDR3 is given with its conserved first and last residue. Each record gives: D gene, J gene, clone size, CDR3 length, V gene, CDR3 protein, CDR3 DNA. A D gene is named only where the DNA matches it firmly. A row's size may be missing; if present it is once, few, many or a size class.

>-|TRBJ1-2|-|15|TRBV7-9
CASSLGTDVNYGYTF
TGTGCCAGCAGCTTAGGTACAGACGTAAACTATGGCTACACCTTC
>TRBD1|TRBJ2-2|-|15|TRBV23-1
CASSQGTGGIGELFF
TGCGCCAGCAGTCAAGGGACAGGGGGCATCGGGGAGCTGTTTTTT
>-|TRBJ2-5|-|11|TRBV27
CAAGGRETQYF
TGTGCCGCCGGAGGGCGCGAGACCCAGTACTTC
>TRBD1|TRBJ2-5|-|13|TRBV27
CATLDRAGETQYF
TGTGCCACCTTGGACAGGGCTGGGGAGACCCAGTACTTC
>TRBD2|TRBJ2-5|-|17|TRBV5-4
CASSLGTSGRAGETQYF
TGTGCCAGCAGCTTGGGGACTAGCGGGAGGGCCGGGGAGACCCAGTACTTC
>-|TRBJ2-1|few|15|TRBV7-9
CASSFELSSYNEQFF
TGTGCCAGCAGCTTCGAGCTGAGCTCCTACAATGAGCAGTTCTTC
>TRBD1|TRBJ1-2|-|18|TRBV4-1
CASSQDGQGAQSDNGYTF
TGCGCCAGCAGCCAAGATGGACAGGGGGCGCAGTCAGATAATGGCTACACCTTC
>-|TRBJ1-1|-|13|TRBV12-5
CASGLIGREEAFF
TGTGCTAGTGGTTTGATTGGCCGGGAAGAAGCTTTCTTT
>-|TRBJ2-2|-|14|TRBV5-1
CASDGPRNTGELFF
TGCGCCAGCGACGGCCCTCGAAACACCGGGGAGCTGTTTTTT
>TRBD2|TRBJ2-2|-|12|TRBV19
CATNGGTGELFF
TGTGCCACTAACGGGGGGACCGGGGAGCTGTTTTTT
>-|TRBJ1-1|few|15|TRBV9
CASSARESMNTEAFF
TGTGCCAGCAGCGCGAGAGAGAGTATGAACACTGAAGCTTTCTTT
>TRBD1|TRBJ1-1|few|15|TRBV9
CASSDDRAWNTEAFF
TGTGCCAGCAGCGACGACAGGGCCTGGAACACTGAAGCTTTCTTT
>-|TRBJ2-7|-|12|TRBV7-3
CASLYPLGEQYF
TGTGCCTCCTTATACCCCCTTGGCGAGCAGTACTTC
>-|TRBJ1-1|-|11|TRBV12-5
CASAWGTEAFF
TGTGCTAGTGCCTGGGGAACTGAAGCTTTCTTT
>-|TRBJ2-7|-|12|TRBV18
CASSLGSYEQYF
TGTGCCAGCTCACTGGGATCCTACGAGCAGTACTTC
>-|TRBJ2-3|-|12|TRBV9
CASATSPDTQYF
TGTGCCAGCGCAACGTCCCCGGATACGCAGTATTTT
>TRBD2|TRBJ2-7|-|13|TRBV2
CASIGLAESEQYF
TGTGCCAGCATCGGACTAGCGGAGAGCGAGCAGTACTTC
>-|TRBJ2-3|-|14|TRBV7-9
CASSLNVIGDTQYF
TGTGCCAGCAGCTTAAACGTCATTGGGGATACGCAGTATTTT
>-|TRBJ2-7|-|15|TRBV5-4
CASSKLTGEGYEQYF
TGTGCCAGCAGCAAGCTGACAGGGGAGGGCTACGAGCAGTACTTC
>TRBD1|TRBJ2-3|once|14|TRBV9
CASNRDRGKDTQYF
TGTGCCAGCAACCGGGACAGGGGAAAAGATACGCAGTATTTT
>-|TRBJ2-5|-|14|TRBV9
CASSVDAQWGLPYF
TGTGCCAGCAGCGTAGATGCGCAGTGGGGACTCCCGTACTTC
>-|TRBJ2-3|-|10|TRBV20-1
CSPPQDTQYF
TGCAGTCCTCCCCAAGATACGCAGTATTTT
>TRBD1|TRBJ2-7|-|15|TRBV6-5
CASSATGGAVYEQYF
TGTGCCAGCAGTGCCACAGGGGGCGCAGTATACGAGCAGTACTTC
>-|TRBJ2-3|-|13|TRBV5-4
CASRSKGSNTQYF
TGTGCCAGCAGGTCGAAGGGGTCCAATACGCAGTATTTT
>-|TRBJ1-2|-|13|TRBV27
CASSPFGGHGYTF
TGTGCCAGCAGTCCGTTCGGGGGTCACGGCTACACCTTC
>TRBD1|TRBJ2-5|few|14|TRBV10-3
CAISWTGVTETQYF
TGTGCCATCAGCTGGACAGGGGTCACCGAGACCCAGTACTTC
>-|TRBJ1-2|-|13|TRBV7-2
CASSLDSAYGYTF
TGTGCCAGCAGCTTAGATTCAGCGTATGGCTACACCTTC
>TRBD1|TRBJ1-2|-|14|TRBV6-5
CASGRDRAARGYTF
TGTGCCAGCGGAAGGGACAGGGCGGCCCGGGGCTACACCTTC
>-|TRBJ1-2|once|16|TRBV4-3
CASSQDPRGTNYGYTF
TGCGCCAGCAGCCAAGATCCACGGGGAACAAACTATGGCTACACCTTC
>-|TRBJ1-1|-|14|TRBV5-4
CASSQDSRGTEAFF
TGCGCCAGCAGCCAAGATTCGAGGGGCACTGAAGCTTTCTTT
>-|TRBJ2-5|-|14|TRBV29-1
CSVSGGAGQETQYF
TGCAGCGTTTCAGGGGGGGCGGGCCAAGAGACCCAGTACTTC
>TRBD1|TRBJ2-7|-|13|TRBV7-2
CAGGSGQGREQYF
TGTGCCGGGGGGTCGGGACAGGGACGAGAGCAGTACTTC
>-|TRBJ2-5|-|14|TRBV2
CASWEGRLRKTQYF
TGTGCCAGCTGGGAAGGGCGGTTGAGGAAGACCCAGTACTTC
>TRBD2|TRBJ2-5|-|17|TRBV5-5
CASSLRLAGGRQETQYF
TGTGCCAGCAGCTTACGCCTAGCGGGGGGGCGACAAGAGACCCAGTACTTC
>-|TRBJ1-1|-|14|TRBV5-1
CASSYGGANTEAFF
TGCGCCAGCAGCTACGGTGGGGCGAACACTGAAGCTTTCTTT
>-|TRBJ2-7|-|16|TRBV27
CASSLTPGARSYEQYF
TGTGCCAGCAGTTTAACGCCCGGGGCCCGCTCCTACGAGCAGTACTTC
>TRBD1|TRBJ1-2|-|18|TRBV7-2
CASSFPGTGGGLSYGYTF
TGTGCCAGCAGCTTTCCCGGGACAGGGGGCGGCTTGAGCTATGGCTACACCTTC
>TRBD1|TRBJ1-5|-|18|TRBV19
CASSAGRTGGYGNQPQHF
TGTGCCAGTAGTGCGGGGAGGACAGGGGGCTATGGCAATCAGCCCCAGCATTTT
>TRBD1|TRBJ1-6|many|15|TRBV5-4
CASSFGDRGNSPLHF
TGTGCCAGCAGCTTCGGGGACAGGGGCAATTCACCCCTCCACTTT
>-|TRBJ1-2|-|13|TRBV6-5
CASSQTTNYGYTF
TGTGCCAGCAGCCAGACAACTAACTATGGCTACACCTTC
>TRBD1|TRBJ2-5|-|14|TRBV13
CASSSLTGGKTQYF
TGTGCCAGCAGCTCCTTGACAGGGGGAAAGACCCAGTACTTC